A single sample is the source of the 29 T cell receptor beta chains below, sequenced in a study of T cells of healthy individuals. TCRdb used MiXCR to reprocess the 5' RACE reads, holding one entry per CDR3 protein. The table has around 83,000 distinct CDR3 sequences, 5% seen once. Receptors were obtained from a female donor in good health.

A few counts support this clonotype. The chain couples TRBV5-6 to TRBJ2-7; D unresolved. Trimming stripped 0 bases from V and 3 bases from J, with 13 bases between. Germline V gene data show CDR1 as SGHDT and CDR2 as YYEEEE. The CDR3 is 15 amino acids. The CDR3 DNA reads TGTGCCAGCAGCTTGGTCGCAGGCGCCATCTACGAGCAGTACTTC. Encoded protein: CASSLVAGAIYEQYF.

This clonotype came up a few times. The chain employs TRBV14 and TRBJ2-7; 7 nucleotides line up with TRBD2. V lost 4 bases and J lost 4; bases outside the gene matches: 7. The CDR3 totals 14 residues. Germline lookup yields CDR1 SGHDN and CDR2 FVKESK. Here the CDR3 reads CASSPQRGHYEQYF. The CDR3, as DNA: TGTGCCAGCAGCCCCCAGCGGGGTCATTACGAGCAGTACTTC.

This clonotype was observed many times. CDR3 in amino acids: CSGTRVTVGPTEAFF. CDR3 DNA: TGCAGCGGAACTAGGGTGACAGTCGGGCCCACTGAAGCTTTCTTT. This sequence joins TRBV29-1 and TRBJ1-1, with D possibly matching TRBD1 (5 bases). CDR3 size: 15 residues. CDR1 is SQVTM and CDR2 is ANQGSEA in the germline V gene. V was pared by 7 bases and J by 4 bases, with 22 bases between. The variable domain in full, with the rest retrieved from reference TRBV29-1 and TRBJ1-1, is SAVISQKPSRDICQRGTSLTIQCQVDSQVTMMFWYRQQPGQSLTLIATANQGSEATYESGFVIDKFPISRPNLTFSTLTVSNMSPEDSSIYLCSGTRVTVGPTEAFFGQGTRLTVV.

The table lists this clonotype with a few counts. The chain couples TRBV7-2 to TRBJ1-1, with TRBD1 as a possible D gene (5 bases). Germline-derived CDR1 and CDR2 are SGHTA and FQGNSA. The CDR3 totals 13 residues. V lost 5 bases, J lost 6 bases, and 13 bases lay in between. The CDR3 protein is CASSQPTVPEAFF. CDR3 nucleotides: TGTGCCAGCAGCCAACCGACAGTCCCTGAAGCTTTCTTT. Drawing the rest from reference TRBV7-2 and TRBJ1-1, the complete variable domain is GAGVSQSPSNKVTEKGKDVELRCDPISGHTALYWYRQSLGQGLEFLIYFQGNSAPDKSGLPSDRFSAERTGGSVSTLTIQRTQQEDSAVYLCASSQPTVPEAFFGQGTRLTVV.

In this sample, this clonotype turned up a few times. J is TRBJ2-3 and V is TRBV27, with 14 positions matching TRBD2. The CDR3 has 15 residues. Germline lookup yields CDR1 MNHEY and CDR2 SMNVEV (reference sequence). The J segment lost 9 bases and the V segment lost 4 bases, leaving 6 bases of the junction unmatched. CDR3 loop: CASSSGLAGGKTQYF. The DNA of the CDR3 is TGTGCCAGCAGTTCCGGACTAGCGGGAGGTAAAACGCAGTATTTT.

This clonotype was seen many times. The rearrangement links TRBV7-9 to TRBJ1-1; 11 bases line up with TRBD1. Germline trimming cut 1 base from V and 6 bases from J; bases unmatched to any gene: 4. The CDR3 contains 15 residues. The V gene's germline CDR1 is SEHNR and CDR2 FQNEAQ (reference sequence). CDR3 coding DNA: TGTGCCAGCAGCTTAGGTGGGACAGGGGGACCTGAAGCTTTCTTT. Amino acids: CASSLGGTGGPEAFF.

This clonotype appeared a few times. The V gene is TRBV5-4, the J gene TRBJ1-1; weak D call: TRBD1 (5 bases). Trimming removed 3 bases at V and 3 bases at J, with 12 bases between. From germline, CDR1 is SGHNT and CDR2 YYREEE (reference sequence). The CDR3 consists of 14 residues. The CDR3 sequence: CASSSGTRDTEAFF. The CDR3 coding sequence is TGTGCCAGCAGCTCCGGGACGCGGGACACTGAAGCTTTCTTT.

The rearrangement joins TRBV3-1 to TRBJ1-4; weak D call: TRBD1 (6 bases). V gave up 5 bases and J gave up 0 bases, with 16 bases separating them. The germline V gene encodes CDR1 LGHDT and CDR2 YNNKEL (reference sequence). The CDR3 extends over 17 amino acids. In DNA, the CDR3 is TGTGCCAGCAGCTATGGACAGCCAGCCGCAACTAATGAAAAACTGTTTTTT. The encoded protein is CASSYGQPAATNEKLFF.

This clonotype was observed at least ten times. This chain links TRBV7-9 with TRBJ1-2; tentatively, D is TRBD1 (5 bases). Germline CDR1 reads SEHNR; CDR2 reads FQNEAQ (reference sequence). CDR3 length: 15 residues. Trimming took off 4 bases at V and 7 bases at J, with 19 bases between the two ends. CDR3 coding DNA: TGTGCCAGCAGCTGGCACAGGTCGGGGACCTCTGGCTACACCTTC. Residues: CASSWHRSGTSGYTF.

Many counts were recorded for this clonotype. This sequence joins TRBV7-2 and TRBJ2-1; D is perhaps TRBD2 (5 bases). In germline, CDR1 is SGHTA, CDR2 FQGNSA. The CDR3 covers 13 residues. Trimming removed 5 bases from V and 4 bases from J, with 9 bases in between. This chain's CDR3 is CASSTDSYNEQFF. In nucleotides, the CDR3 is TGTGCCAGCAGCACGGACTCTTACAATGAGCAGTTCTTC. The full variable domain, rest sourced from reference TRBV7-2 and TRBJ2-1, is GAGVSQSPSNKVTEKGKDVELRCDPISGHTALYWYRQSLGQGLEFLIYFQGNSAPDKSGLPSDRFSAERTGGSVSTLTIQRTQQEDSAVYLCASSTDSYNEQFFGPGTRLTVL.

Ten or more counts support this clonotype. This chain links TRBV7-3 with TRBJ2-7; TRBD1 matches 9 bases. With V trimmed by 2 bases and J by 4 bases, 12 bases remained unmatched. There are 17 residues in the CDR3. Germline lookup yields CDR1 SGHTA and CDR2 FQGTGA. CDR3 bases: TGTGCCAGCAGCTTAGAGGGAACCGGGACAGGGATTTACGAGCAGTACTTC. Amino acids: CASSLEGTGTGIYEQYF.

This clonotype appeared a few times. The chain carries TRBV5-6 and TRBJ1-4; 9 positions match TRBD1. The CDR3 has 15 residues. V trimming: 1 base; J trimming: 6 bases; junction bases outside the gene matches: 4. CDR1 SGHDT and CDR2 YYEEEE come from the germline V gene. The DNA of the CDR3 is TGTGCCAGCAGCTTGCGGACAGGGGCTTATGAAAAACTGTTTTTT. It yields the protein CASSLRTGAYEKLFF.

This clonotype was seen at least ten times. The chain carries TRBV20-1 and TRBJ1-5, with D perhaps matching TRBD1 (5 bases). The CDR3 runs 14 residues. Germline values: CDR1 DFQATT, CDR2 SNEGSKA (reference sequence). With 3 bases removed from V and 2 bases from J, the gap between germline ends came to 11 bases. CDR3 DNA: TGCAGTGCTAGGATAAGAGGGGGCAATCAGCCCCAGCATTTT. Translated, it gives CSARIRGGNQPQHF.

V gene TRBV18 combines with J gene TRBJ2-5; D remains ambiguous. The V gene lost 6 bases and the J gene lost 1 base, with 9 bases spanning the gap. CDR1 is KGHSH and CDR2 is LQKENI in the germline V gene. This CDR3 is 13 amino acids long. CDR3 nucleotide sequence: TGTGCCAGCTCCCGCGGCTCCCAAGAGACCCAGTACTTC. It encodes CASSRGSQETQYF.

This clonotype was seen only a few times. In DNA form, the CDR3 reads TGTGCCTGGAGTCGAGTGGCCTTGAACACTGAAGCTTTCTTT. This encodes CAWSRVALNTEAFF. The gene calls are TRBV30 and TRBJ1-1; D uncertain. Between the trimmed V and J ends, which lost 2 bases and 0 bases, there was a span of 10 bases. Germline V gives CDR1 GTSNPN, CDR2 SVGIG (reference sequence). The CDR3 sequence is 14 residues long.

This clonotype was counted many times. This chain joins TRBV28 and TRBJ2-3, with TRBD2 matching over 8 bases. Trimming at V came to 4 bases and at J to 0 bases, leaving 6 bases not matched to a gene. CDR3 size: 16 residues. Germline values: CDR1 MDHEN, CDR2 SYDVKM. CDR3 sequence reads: CASSSIGGESTDTQYF. The DNA of the CDR3 is TGTGCCAGCAGTTCTATCGGGGGGGAGAGCACAGATACGCAGTATTTT. Based on the CDR3 plus reference TRBV28 and TRBJ2-3, the full variable domain is DVKVTQSSRYLVKRTGEKVFLECVQDMDHENMFWYRQDPGLGLRLIYFSYDVKMKEKGDIPEGYSVSREKKERFSLILESASTNQTSMYLCASSSIGGESTDTQYFGPGTRLTVL.

This clonotype was counted only a few times. The chain employs TRBV4-3 and TRBJ2-5, with D perhaps being TRBD1 or TRBD2 (6 bases each). This CDR3 is built from 16 residues. The V gene's germline CDR1 is LGHNA and CDR2 YSLEER. V was pared by 0 bases and J by 1 base, with 12 bases between. CDR3: CASSQDSWGAQETQYF. In DNA, the CDR3 is TGCGCCAGCAGCCAAGATAGTTGGGGGGCCCAAGAGACCCAGTACTTC.

This clonotype was picked up a small number of times. The genes are TRBV20-1 and TRBJ1-1, with TRBD1 identical over 8 bases. V shed 5 bases, J shed 4 bases, and the junction held 6 bases outside the gene matches. Germline CDR1 reads DFQATT; CDR2 reads SNEGSKA (reference sequence). The CDR3 runs to 13 residues. CDR3 sequence: CSAPLQGGTEAFF. In DNA form, the CDR3 reads TGCAGTGCTCCTTTACAGGGGGGCACTGAAGCTTTCTTT.

This clonotype was recorded at least ten times. The genes are TRBV4-3 and TRBJ2-3; 9 nucleotides agree with TRBD2. The CDR3 has 18 residues. The germline V gene encodes CDR1 LGHNA and CDR2 YSLEER. Trimming at V came to 1 base and at J to 3 bases, leaving 11 bases not matched to a gene. Here the CDR3 reads CASSQGYGLAGLTDTQYF. CDR3 coding DNA: TGCGCCAGCAGCCAAGGGTATGGCCTAGCGGGACTAACAGATACGCAGTATTTT.

This clonotype has a count of ten or more. The germline gene is not matched at one end of the junction; a read error may be the cause. The chain joins TRBV7-3 to TRBJ1-2; D is possibly TRBD1 (5 bases). Germline V gives CDR1 SGHTA, CDR2 FQGTGA. The length of the CDR3 is 14 residues. In DNA form, the CDR3 reads TGCGCCAGCAGCCGGGACGGGGCTAACTATGGCTACACCTTC. Protein product: CASSRDGANYGYTF.

This clonotype was recorded many times. This sequence joins TRBV20-1 and TRBJ2-1; TRBD2 matches 11 bases. With 5 bases clipped from V and 0 bases from J, the junction kept 3 bases outside the gene matches. This CDR3 region has 15 residues. Germline assignment: CDR1 DFQATT and CDR2 SNEGSKA (reference sequence). The CDR3, as DNA: TGCAGTGCTCCTAGCGGGGGGAGCTCCTACAATGAGCAGTTCTTC. It specifies CSAPSGGSSYNEQFF.

This clonotype was detected many times. The chain links TRBV20-1 to TRBJ2-5; 10 bases are a match to TRBD2. This CDR3 is built from 13 residues. With V trimmed by 5 bases and J by 4 bases, 4 bases remained unmatched. Germline lookup yields CDR1 DFQATT and CDR2 SNEGSKA (reference sequence). CDR3 DNA sequence: TGCAGTGCTTCGCTAGCGGGAGTAGAGACCCAGTACTTC. It specifies CSASLAGVETQYF.

Many counts were recorded for this clonotype. The chain employs TRBV4-1 and TRBJ2-5; TRBD2 is a possible D gene (6 bases). The CDR3 runs 16 residues. V shed 1 base and J shed 0 bases, with 12 bases lying between them. Looked up from germline, CDR1 is MGHRA and CDR2 is YSYEKL. The CDR3 protein is CASSQGSGGYQETQYF. In nucleotides, the CDR3 is TGCGCCAGCAGCCAAGGCAGCGGAGGGTACCAAGAGACCCAGTACTTC.

This clonotype was counted only a few times. The J gene is TRBJ1-1, the V gene TRBV20-1; D is possibly TRBD1 (5 bases). The CDR3 runs 11 residues. Per the germline V gene, CDR1 is DFQATT and CDR2 is SNEGSKA (reference sequence). Deletions cut 0 bases from V and 10 bases from J, with 9 bases between. CDR3 amino acids: CSARDPGGAFF. Here the CDR3 DNA reads TGCAGTGCTAGAGATCCGGGGGGAGCTTTCTTT.

This clonotype occurred many times. This sequence joins TRBV9 and TRBJ2-1, with unresolved D. V was cut by 0 bases and J by 8 bases, with 9 bases left in between. The CDR3 is made up of 13 amino acids. Germline CDR1 is SGDLS and CDR2 is YYNGEE. The CDR3 coding sequence is TGTGCCAGCAGCGTAGACTTAACCGATGAGCAGTTCTTC. Its protein is CASSVDLTDEQFF.

This clonotype was seen just once. CDR3 residues: CASSFREGKNTEAFF. In DNA, the CDR3 is TGTGCCAGCAGCTTCAGGGAAGGAAAGAACACTGAAGCTTTCTTT. This chain uses TRBV14 with TRBJ1-1, with D possibly being TRBD1 (5 bases). The CDR3 is 15 residues long. The V end lost 5 bases, the J end lost 1 base, and 14 bases lay between the germline ends. Germline CDR1 and CDR2: SGHDN and FVKESK.

CDR3 sequence: CSVEGLAEPSAYNEQFF. The CDR3 DNA sequence: TGCAGCGTTGAAGGCCTAGCGGAGCCCAGCGCCTACAATGAGCAGTTCTTC. The V call is TRBV29-1, the J call TRBJ2-1; 7 bases are a match to TRBD2. V dropped 1 base and J dropped 2; count of bases not matched to a gene: 11. The CDR3 sequence is 17 residues long. Per the germline V gene, CDR1 is SQVTM and CDR2 is ANQGSEA.

V is TRBV30 and J is TRBJ2-3, with D tentatively TRBD1 (5 bases). Germline V gene lookup returns CDR1 GTSNPN and CDR2 SVGIG (reference sequence). V was clipped by 3 bases and J by 1 base, with 11 bases between them. The CDR3 is 14 amino acids. CDR3 DNA: TGTGCCTGGAGGCCGGTAGGGGGCACAGATACGCAGTATTTT. It specifies CAWRPVGGTDTQYF.

This clonotype was seen repeatedly, ten times or more. The gene calls are TRBV7-8 and TRBJ2-1, with 14 bases aligning to TRBD2. Germline values: CDR1 SGHVS, CDR2 FQNEAQ. V shed 0 bases, J shed 3 bases, and the junction held 7 bases outside the gene matches. The CDR3 has 19 amino acids. The CDR3 loop reads CASSLALRLAGGDYNEQFF. In nucleotides, the CDR3 is TGTGCCAGCAGCTTAGCGCTTAGACTAGCGGGAGGGGACTACAATGAGCAGTTCTTC.